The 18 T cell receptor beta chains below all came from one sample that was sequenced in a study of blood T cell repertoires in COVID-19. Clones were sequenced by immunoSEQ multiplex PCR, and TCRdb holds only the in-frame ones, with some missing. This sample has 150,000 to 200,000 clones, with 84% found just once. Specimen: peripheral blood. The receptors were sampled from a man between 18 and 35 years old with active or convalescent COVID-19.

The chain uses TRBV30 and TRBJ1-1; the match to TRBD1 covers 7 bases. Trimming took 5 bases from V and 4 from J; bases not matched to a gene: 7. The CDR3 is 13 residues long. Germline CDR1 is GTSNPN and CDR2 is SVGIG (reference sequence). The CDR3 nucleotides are TGTGCCTGGGACAGGGCCATGGGCACTGAAGCTTTCTTT. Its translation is CAWDRAMGTEAFF.

The DNA for the CDR3 is TGTGCCAGCAGCCAAGAACTAGCCCAGAGCACAGATACGCAGTATTTT. Amino acid sequence: CASSQELAQSTDTQYF. The chain couples TRBV4-2 to TRBJ2-3; weak D call: TRBD2 (6 bases). Per germline, CDR1 LGHNA and CDR2 YNFKEQ. CDR3 length: 16 amino acids. V was cut by 0 bases and J by 0 bases, with 10 bases left in between.

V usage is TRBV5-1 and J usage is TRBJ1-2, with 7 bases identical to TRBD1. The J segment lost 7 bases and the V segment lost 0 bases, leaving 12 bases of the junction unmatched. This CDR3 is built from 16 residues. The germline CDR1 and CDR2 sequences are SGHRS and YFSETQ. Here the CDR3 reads CASSLATGVGSSGYTF. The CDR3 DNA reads TGCGCCAGCAGCTTGGCCACAGGGGTAGGGTCGAGTGGCTACACCTTC.

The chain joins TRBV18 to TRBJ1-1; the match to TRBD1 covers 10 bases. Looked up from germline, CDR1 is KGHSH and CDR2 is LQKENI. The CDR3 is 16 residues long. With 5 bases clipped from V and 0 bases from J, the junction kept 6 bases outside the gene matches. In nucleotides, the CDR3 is TGTGCCAGCTCATCCAGACAGGGGGCCATGAACACTGAAGCTTTCTTT. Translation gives CASSSRQGAMNTEAFF.

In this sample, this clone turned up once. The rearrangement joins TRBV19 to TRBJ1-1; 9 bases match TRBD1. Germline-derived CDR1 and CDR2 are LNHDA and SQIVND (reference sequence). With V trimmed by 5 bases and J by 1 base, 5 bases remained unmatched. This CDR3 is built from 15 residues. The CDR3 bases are TGTGCCAGTAGTGCTAACAGGGGGCGGAACACTGAAGCTTTCTTT. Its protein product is CASSANRGRNTEAFF.

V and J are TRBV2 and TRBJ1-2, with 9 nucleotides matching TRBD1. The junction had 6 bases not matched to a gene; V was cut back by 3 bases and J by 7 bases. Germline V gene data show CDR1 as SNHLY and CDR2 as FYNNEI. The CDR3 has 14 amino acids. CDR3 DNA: TGTGCCAGCAGTGACAACAGGGGGCCGGTTGGCTACACCTTC. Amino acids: CASSDNRGPVGYTF.

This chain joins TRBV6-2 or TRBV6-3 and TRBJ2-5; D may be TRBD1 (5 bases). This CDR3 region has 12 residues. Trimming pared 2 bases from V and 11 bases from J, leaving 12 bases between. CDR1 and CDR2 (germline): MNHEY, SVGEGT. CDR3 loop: CASSYTGLSQYF. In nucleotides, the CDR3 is TGTGCCAGCAGTTACACAGGCCTATCTCAGTACTTC.

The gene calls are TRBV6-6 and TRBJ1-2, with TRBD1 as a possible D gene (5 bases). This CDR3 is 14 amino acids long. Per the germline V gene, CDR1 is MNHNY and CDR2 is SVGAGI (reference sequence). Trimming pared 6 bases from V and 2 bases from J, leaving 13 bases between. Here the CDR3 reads CASRNDRYNYGYTF. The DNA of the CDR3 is TGTGCCAGCAGAAACGACAGATACAACTATGGCTACACCTTC.

This CDR3 is CASSLGTGAYGYTF. DNA of the CDR3: TGTGCCAGCAGTTTGGGGACAGGGGCGTATGGCTACACCTTC. The J gene is TRBJ1-2, the V gene TRBV28, with 10 bases aligning to TRBD1. The germline gives CDR1 MDHEN, CDR2 SYDVKM. The CDR3 consists of 14 residues. J was trimmed by 5 bases and V by 3 bases; bases with no gene match: 3.

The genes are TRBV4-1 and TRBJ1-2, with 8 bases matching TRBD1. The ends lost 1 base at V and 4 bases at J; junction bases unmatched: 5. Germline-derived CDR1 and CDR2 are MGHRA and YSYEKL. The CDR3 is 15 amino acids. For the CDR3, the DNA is TGCGCCAGCAGCCAAGGGACAGGGACCCCCTATGGCTACACCTTC. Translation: CASSQGTGTPYGYTF.

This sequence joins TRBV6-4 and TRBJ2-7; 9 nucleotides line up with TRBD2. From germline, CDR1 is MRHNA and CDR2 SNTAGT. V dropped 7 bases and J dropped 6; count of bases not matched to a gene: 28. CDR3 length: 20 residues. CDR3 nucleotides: TGTGCCAGCATTATTGCCCACGCTAGCGGGAAAGGACCTCAGGAGGCCGAGCAGTACTTC. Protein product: CASIIAHASGKGPQEAEQYF.

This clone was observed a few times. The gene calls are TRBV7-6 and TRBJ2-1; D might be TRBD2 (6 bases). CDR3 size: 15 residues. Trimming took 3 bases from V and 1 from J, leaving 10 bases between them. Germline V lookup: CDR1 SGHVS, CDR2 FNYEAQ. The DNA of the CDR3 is TGTGCCAGCAGCTTGGGGGGATATTCCTACAATGAGCAGTTCTTC. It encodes CASSLGGYSYNEQFF.

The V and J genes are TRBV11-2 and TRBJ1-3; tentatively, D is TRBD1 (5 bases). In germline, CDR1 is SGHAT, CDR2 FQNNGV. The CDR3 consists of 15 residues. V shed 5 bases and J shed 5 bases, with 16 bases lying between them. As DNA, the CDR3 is TGTGCCAGCAGCCCCCGTTCGCAGGGCAGAAACACCATATATTTT. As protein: CASSPRSQGRNTIYF.

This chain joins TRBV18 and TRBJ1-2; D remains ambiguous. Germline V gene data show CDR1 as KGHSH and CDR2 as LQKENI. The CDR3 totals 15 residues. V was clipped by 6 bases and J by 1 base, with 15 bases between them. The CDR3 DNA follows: TGTGCCAGCTCTCCCGACACCCTGCTTAACTATGGCTACACCTTC. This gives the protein CASSPDTLLNYGYTF.

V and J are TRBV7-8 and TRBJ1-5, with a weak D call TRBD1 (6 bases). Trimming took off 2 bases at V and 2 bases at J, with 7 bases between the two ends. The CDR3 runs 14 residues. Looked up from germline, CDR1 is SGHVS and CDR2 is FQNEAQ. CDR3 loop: CASSLNRGNQPQHF. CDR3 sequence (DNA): TGTGCCAGCAGCTTAAACAGGGGCAATCAGCCCCAGCATTTT.

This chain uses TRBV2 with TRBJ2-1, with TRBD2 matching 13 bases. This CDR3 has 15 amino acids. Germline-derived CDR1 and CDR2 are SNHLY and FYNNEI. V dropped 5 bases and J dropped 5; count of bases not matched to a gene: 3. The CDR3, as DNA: TGTGCCAGCAGTCGGACTAGCGGGGGCCACAATGAGCAGTTCTTC. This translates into CASSRTSGGHNEQFF. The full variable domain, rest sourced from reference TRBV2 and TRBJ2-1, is EPEVTQTPSHQVTQMGQEVILRCVPISNHLYFYWYRQILGQKVEFLVSFYNNEISEKSEIFDDQFSVERPDGSNFTLKIRSTKLEDSAMYFCASSRTSGGHNEQFFGPGTRLTVL.

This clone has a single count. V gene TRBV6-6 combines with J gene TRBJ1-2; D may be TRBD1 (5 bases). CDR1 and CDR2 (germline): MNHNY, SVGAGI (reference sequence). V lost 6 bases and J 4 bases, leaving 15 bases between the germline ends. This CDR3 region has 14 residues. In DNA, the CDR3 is TGTGCCAGCAGCGCCAGGGATATGGGCTATGGCTACACCTTC. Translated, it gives CASSARDMGYGYTF.

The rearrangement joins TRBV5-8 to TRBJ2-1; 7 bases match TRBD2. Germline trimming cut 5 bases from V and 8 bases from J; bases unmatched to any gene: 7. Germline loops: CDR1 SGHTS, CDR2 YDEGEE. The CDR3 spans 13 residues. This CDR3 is CASRTVGGDEQFF. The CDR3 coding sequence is TGTGCCAGCAGGACAGTTGGGGGGGATGAGCAGTTCTTC.